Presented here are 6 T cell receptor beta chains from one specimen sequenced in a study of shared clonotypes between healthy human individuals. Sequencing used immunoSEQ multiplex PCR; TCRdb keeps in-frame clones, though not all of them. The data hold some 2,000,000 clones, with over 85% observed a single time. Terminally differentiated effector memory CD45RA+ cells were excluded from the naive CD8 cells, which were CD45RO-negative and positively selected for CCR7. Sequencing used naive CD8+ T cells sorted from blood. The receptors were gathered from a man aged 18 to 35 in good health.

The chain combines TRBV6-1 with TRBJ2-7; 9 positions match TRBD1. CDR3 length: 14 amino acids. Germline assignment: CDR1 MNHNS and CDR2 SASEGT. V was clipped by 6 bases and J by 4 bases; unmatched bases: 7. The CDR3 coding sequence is TGTGCCAGCAGAGACAGGGGGGCGCCTTACGAGCAGTACTTC. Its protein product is CASRDRGAPYEQYF.

The CDR3 DNA sequence: TGTGCCAGCACCCCTGGGGGGGTTTTTGGGCAGTACTTC. Translated, it gives CASTPGGVFGQYF. J is TRBJ2-7 and V is TRBV6-6, with TRBD2 identical over 7 bases. V lost 7 bases to trimming and J lost 9 bases; unmatched junction nucleotides: 12. This CDR3 region has 13 residues. Per the germline V gene, CDR1 is MNHNY and CDR2 is SVGAGI (reference sequence).

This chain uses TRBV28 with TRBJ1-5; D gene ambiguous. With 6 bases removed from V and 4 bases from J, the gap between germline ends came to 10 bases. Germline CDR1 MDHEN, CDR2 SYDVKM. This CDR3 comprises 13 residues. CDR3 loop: CASSPRENQPQHF. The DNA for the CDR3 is TGTGCCAGCAGCCCGAGGGAAAATCAGCCCCAGCATTTT.

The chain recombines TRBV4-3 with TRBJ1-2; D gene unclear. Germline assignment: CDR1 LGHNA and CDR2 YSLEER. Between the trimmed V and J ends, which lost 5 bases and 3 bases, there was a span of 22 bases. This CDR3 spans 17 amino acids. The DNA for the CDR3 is TGCGCCAGCAGCTACCTATCCGAATTAAGAGATGACTATGGCTACACCTTC. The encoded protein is CASSYLSELRDDYGYTF.

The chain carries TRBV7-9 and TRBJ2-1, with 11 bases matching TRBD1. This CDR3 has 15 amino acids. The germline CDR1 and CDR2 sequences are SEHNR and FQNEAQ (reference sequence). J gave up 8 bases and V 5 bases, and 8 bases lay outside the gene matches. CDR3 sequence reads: CASSEGQGARDEQFF. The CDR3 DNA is TGTGCCAGCAGCGAAGGACAGGGGGCTCGGGATGAGCAGTTCTTC.

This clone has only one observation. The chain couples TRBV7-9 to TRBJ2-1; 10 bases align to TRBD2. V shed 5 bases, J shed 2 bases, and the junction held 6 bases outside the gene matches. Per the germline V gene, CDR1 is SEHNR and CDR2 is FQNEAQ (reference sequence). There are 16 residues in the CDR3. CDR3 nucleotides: TGTGCCAGCAGCGGTGAACTAGCGGGGACCTACAATGAGCAGTTCTTC. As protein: CASSGELAGTYNEQFF.